This T cell receptor beta chain originates from a study of regulatory T cells in long-lasting Graves disease. Building the TCR beta libraries relied on iRepertoire HTBI primers, and CDR3 regions underwent Arm-PCR. A single record per CDR3 protein comes from TCRdb applying MiXCR to the multiplex PCR reads. The table shows around 500,000 distinct CDR3 sequences, with approximately 12% occurring only once. This clonotype was seen a few times. The sample's time point: newly diagnosed GD, antithyroid drugs for less than 3 months. The authors made the TCR library using RNA they extracted from PBMCs. This CDR3 region has 13 residues. The ends lost 2 bases at V and 6 bases at J; junction bases unmatched: 1. Germline V gene sequence: CDR1 SNHLY, CDR2 FYNNEI. These same records also appear under a second study, on T cells in Graves' hyperthyroidism and ophthalmopathy.

Sequences were derived from peripheral blood mononuclear cells (PBMCs), sampled at new diagnosis, from a patient treated with antithyroid drugs. The gene calls are TRBV2 and TRBJ2-7; 10 nucleotides match TRBD1. The TCR sequence derives from a woman aged 25-40 years with Graves disease. CDR3 DNA: TGTGCCAGCAGTGAACGACAGGGGGCCGAGCAGTACTTC. Protein: CASSERQGAEQYF.